This T cell receptor beta chain was identified in a study of CD4 and CD8 cells across lung adenocarcinoma regions. MiXCR, applied by TCRdb to the PCR reads, yields one record per CDR3 protein. This table holds nearly 9,500 distinct CDR3 sequences, about half found once. Localized lung adenocarcinoma, a non-small cell lung cancer, affected the donors. This clonotype came up many times. CDR1 and CDR2 (germline): MNHEY, SVGEGT. The V end lost 6 bases, the J end lost 6 bases, and 22 bases lay between the germline ends. The CDR3 totals 16 residues. The chain carries TRBV6-2 or TRBV6-3 and TRBJ2-3, with a possible D match to TRBD2 (6 bases). The sequence came from a female donor with lung adenocarcinoma. The CD4 and CD8 labels of this study may be unreliable. Sequencing input: CD8+ T cells from the margin of a lung tumor. Here the CDR3 reads CASSLSGPSWGDTQYF. CDR3 DNA: TGTGCCAGCAGCCTCAGCGGGCCTTCCTGGGGGGATACGCAGTATTTT.